This T cell receptor (beta chain) was found in a study of human T cells and chemical hapten exposure. As for time point: patch test 2, 6 weeks after DPC sensitization. Described treatment: therapeutic diphenylcyclopropenone sensitization with weekly scalp DPC. TCRdb itself ran the RACE reads through MiXCR, one entry per CDR3 protein. Here the sample spans under 85,000 distinct CDR3 sequences, 10% being singletons. Many counts were recorded for this clonotype. Per the germline V gene, CDR1 is LNHNV and CDR2 is YYDKDF (reference sequence). V gave up 1 base and J gave up 4 bases, with 8 bases separating them. This CDR3 spans 14 amino acids.

The TCR sequence derives from a woman in her 50s with alopecia areata. Some clones in this sample may be carry-over from other donors' samples. The sequenced sample was whole blood, obtained in connection with sensitization to the hapten diphenylcyclopropenone (DPC). This chain uses TRBV15 with TRBJ1-3, with D possibly being TRBD1 (5 bases). The CDR3 DNA reads as TGTGCCACCAGCAGAGCTGGGGGGGGAAACACCATATATTTT. It codes for CATSRAGGGNTIYF. The variable domain in full, with the rest retrieved from reference TRBV15 and TRBJ1-3, is DAMVIQNPRYQVTQFGKPVTLSCSQTLNHNVMYWYQQKSSQAPKLLFHYYDKDFNNEADTPDNFQSRRPNTSFCFLDIRSPGLGDTAMYLCATSRAGGGNTIYFGEGSWLTVV.